Reported below is one T cell receptor beta chain. The data were taken from a study of blood T cell repertoires in COVID-19. Study-level information: Spain, Italy and the United States supplied samples that represented acute and convalescent COVID-19.

V was cut by 5 bases and J by 3 bases, with 15 bases left in between. This CDR3 has 15 residues. CDR1 is SGHVS, CDR2 FQNEAQ, per germline. As originally analysed: Researchers report that nucleated cell counts were estimated from reference gene primer amplification. Here immunoSEQ multiplex PCR was the method, and the copy in TCRdb shows in-frame clones only, minus some. V, J and clone size are taken as reported in that table, and D and trimming were inferred from the DNA itself. The table has approximately 100,000 clones, 91% seen once. The rearrangement joins TRBV7-8 to TRBJ2-3, with unresolved D. The source is a man over 45 with acute or convalescent COVID-19. Specimen: peripheral blood. The CDR3 spells CASSPLRIETDTQYF. CDR3 nucleotide sequence: TGTGCCAGCAGCCCCCTGAGAATAGAGACAGATACGCAGTATTTT. Looking up the rest from reference TRBV7-8 and TRBJ2-3 gives the full variable domain: GAGVSQSPRYKVAKRGQDVALRCDPISGHVSLFWYQQALGQGPEFLTYFQNEAQLDKSGLPSDRFFAERPEGSVSTLKIQRTQQEDSAVYLCASSPLRIETDTQYFGPGTRLTVL.